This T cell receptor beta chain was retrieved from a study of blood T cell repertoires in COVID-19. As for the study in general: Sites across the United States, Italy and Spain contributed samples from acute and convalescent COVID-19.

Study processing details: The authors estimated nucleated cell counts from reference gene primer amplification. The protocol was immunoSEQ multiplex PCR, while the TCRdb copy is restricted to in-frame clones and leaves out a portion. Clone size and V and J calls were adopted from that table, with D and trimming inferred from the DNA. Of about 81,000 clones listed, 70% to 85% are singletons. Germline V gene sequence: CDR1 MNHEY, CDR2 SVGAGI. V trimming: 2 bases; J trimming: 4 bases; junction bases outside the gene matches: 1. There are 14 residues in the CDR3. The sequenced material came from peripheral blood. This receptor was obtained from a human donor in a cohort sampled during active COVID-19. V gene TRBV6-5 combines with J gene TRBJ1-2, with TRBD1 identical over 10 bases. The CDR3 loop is CASSYRDRGYGYTF. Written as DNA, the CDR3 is TGTGCCAGCAGTTACCGGGACAGGGGCTATGGCTACACCTTC.